One and the same sample provided the 5 T cell receptor beta chains below, sequenced in a study of monozygotic twins with inflammatory bowel disease. TCRdb reanalyzed the 5' RACE reads and collapses them to one entry per CDR3 protein, without DNA. This sample contains hundreds of thousands of distinct CDR3 sequences. Specimen: blood. The origin of the receptors is a human donor with ulcerative colitis or Crohn's disease, or a healthy co-twin of an affected twin (not recorded which).

The chain joins TRBV3-1 to TRBJ2-1; TCRdb outputs TRBD1, but without DNA this stays unchecked. The CDR3 is made up of 14 amino acids. The germline CDR1 and CDR2 sequences are LGHDT and YNNKEL (reference sequence). This chain's CDR3 is CASSRDKGGPLEFF.

The chain is built from TRBV12-3 or TRBV12-4 and TRBJ2-1; TCRdb reports TRBD2, a call that lacks DNA to check it against. CDR3 length: 16 residues. CDR3 in amino acids: CASSLNLAELRNEQFF.

Here the CDR3 reads CSATDPPKSEAFF. The genes are TRBV20-1 and TRBJ1-1. The CDR3 is 13 amino acids. Germline CDR1 DFQATT, CDR2 SNEGSKA (reference sequence).

V is TRBV20-1 and J is TRBJ1-1; checking the TCRdb D call of TRBD1 is not possible without DNA. From germline, CDR1 is DFQATT and CDR2 SNEGSKA (reference sequence). This CDR3 has 13 residues. The CDR3 sequence is CSARVGPDTEAFF.

This sequence joins TRBV18 and TRBJ2-7. This CDR3 has 13 amino acids. Looked up from germline, CDR1 is KGHSH and CDR2 is LQKENI. CDR3 sequence reads: CASSPSPSYEQYF. The full variable domain, rest sourced from reference TRBV18 and TRBJ2-7, is NAGVMQNPRHLVRRRGQEARLRCSPMKGHSHVYWYRQLPEEGLKFMVYLQKENIIDESGMPKERFSAEFPKEGPSILRIQQVVRGDSAAYFCASSPSPSYEQYFGPGTRLTVT.